This TCR beta chain was obtained from a study of shared clonotypes between healthy human individuals (dated by TCRdb to 2018 to 2021). About the investigation overall: Two women and a few men aged 18 to 49 years were included in the cohort. Per donor, three plates each were used for CD4 naive and CD4 memory, two for CD8 naive, and one for CD8 memory. To estimate repertoire size and how much clonotype sharing occurs between individuals, the study deeply sequenced the blood TCR repertoires of about five healthy adults. To increase sequencing depth and limit assay-specific biases, different laboratories used diverse techniques to prepare libraries and sequence TCR repertoires. Each donor's leukapheresis produced roughly between roughly 0.85 and 9.5 billion PBMCs.

Notes on this clone: What antigen it recognizes has not been identified. Per-base qualities were not stored, and no clone one base away is much larger.

Healthy HIV-negative adults with no recently reported acute infections or vaccinations were included as donors. Every donor was a Caucasian adult residing in Nashville, Tennessee, USA. CD4+ T cells were enriched through magnetic negative selection, after which naive cells were positively selected on CD45RA and the remaining negative fraction served as the memory subset. Blood was collected by leukapheresis, and PBMCs were isolated by Ficoll-Histopaque density gradient centrifugation and then cryopreserved in liquid nitrogen vapor phase. Analytical flow cytometry was used to check the purity and quantity of every magnetically sorted T cell population. From each sorted fraction, genomic DNA was isolated and quantified by UV absorbance on a Nanodrop 2000c. Study-wide conclusions, independent of this receptor: Rarefaction of sorted-subset datasets indicated incomplete sequencing despite the large sequencing depth. Pairwise subsampling led to the expectation that sequencing depth would affect the degree of clonotype sharing among donors. Sharing across four donors was observed for 4.5% to 6.5% of naive CD4, about 3.2% of naive CD8, 2% to 2.5% of memory CD4, and about 0.39% of memory CD8 clonotypes. Larger estimated clonotype richness was generally found for naive subsets than for memory subsets. Sampling was restricted to blood, and TCR repertoires in tissues likely differ from the TCR repertoires found in blood. The genetic and exposure-history diversity represented was limited by the small number of donors. Compared with non-shared clonotypes, clonotypes shared by all four sorted-subset donors had higher generation probabilities.

Using the deep immunoSEQ assay, TCR CDR3 regions were amplified from genomic DNA by multiplex PCR. Genomic DNA extracted from each cell subset was distributed evenly over all wells of several immunoSEQ 96-well plates, and each plate served as one replicate. For sorted subsets, approximately 0.2 ug of genomic DNA, equivalent to around 31,000 T cell genomes, went into each replicate PCR. Purified libraries were quantified with a Qubit 3.0 fluorometer, sized on a Bioanalyzer 2100, and re-quantified with the KAPA Library Quantification kit. Each immunoSEQ 96-well plate was sequenced on its own single-read 150-cycle Illumina NextSeq 550 flow cell. In the authors' own workflow: Because the immunoSEQ output held only junctional sequences and lacked quality scores, the filtering could not match the filtering applied to full-length reads. Sequences were annotated with PyIR, a Python wrapper for IgBLAST v1.9, using IMGT germline references to assign V/J genes and CDR3. Reads with weak V/J assignments (E-value above 1e-6), missing CDR3, stop codons, out-of-frame junctions, or ambiguous translated residues were removed. A V3J clonotype was defined by an identical inferred V gene, J gene, and CDR3 amino acid sequence. Percentage overlap between repertoires was calculated by dividing the number of shared unique clonotypes by the size of the smaller repertoire. Richness of each repertoire was evaluated using RTK rarefaction, the Chao1 estimator, and Recon v2.1 estimates of unobserved clonotypes. For all TCRbeta clonotypes obtained by the gDNA method from a few donors, generation probabilities were computed with OLGA. The source is immuneACCESS, and TCRdb retained only in-frame sequences with V and J called. Part of the clones is not carried over; for the studies checked, unresolved V genes explain less than half of this, and the remainder is unexplained. That table is the source of V, J and clone size, and D and trimming were worked out from the DNA. This sample has millions of clones in its table, and more than 90% of those were observed once. Clones ranked in the top ten supply 0.13% to 0.15% of the sample.

The CDR3 runs 14 residues from the cysteine to the phenylalanine. CDR3 DNA is the only sequence kept; it has 42 bases, read in frame from the first base. Sequenced: naive CD4+ T cells sorted from blood. Interpreted using the paper, the cell subset or site label stands for: CD45RA+ positively selected. The chain is assembled from TRBV21-1 and TRBJ1-2; TRBD1 was called by the table and not checked on the DNA. TRBV21-1 is assigned pseudogene status. This receptor was obtained from a young man in good health. The CDR3 region has the sequence CASSLTGGRYGYTF. The DNA sequence is TGTGCCAGCAGTCTAACAGGGGGTAGGTATGGCTACACCTTC.